This record concerns one T cell receptor (beta chain) sequence. Total RNA extracted from each sample amounted to at least 5.5 micrograms. This sample stems from a study of blood T cells in healthy people across ages. Combining a sample-barcoded 5' primer with a J-beta primer mix, a second PCR ran for about 6 to 12 cycles. In TCRdb, the 5' RACE reads were re-called with MiXCR into one record per CDR3 protein. The table has 600,000 to 850,000 distinct CDR3 sequences, roughly 25% seen once. The sample was also reused in another study, on T cells of mothers and their children. That investigation notes: The study found slightly higher but non-significant overlap in related versus unrelated mother-child pairs.

The TCR comes from a boy younger than 18 in good health. Specimen: blood.

CDR3 in DNA: TGCGCCAGCAGCGAAGGAAACAATGAGCAGTTCTTC. It yields the protein CASSEGNNEQFF. The chain carries TRBV5-1 and TRBJ2-1; D not resolved. Germline V lookup: CDR1 SGHRS, CDR2 YFSETQ. The CDR3 sequence is 12 residues long. The V and J ends lost 4 bases and 5 bases respectively, with 7 bases between them.